This T cell receptor (beta chain) was found in a study of blood T cells in healthy people across ages. Study outcomes and limitations: Higher diversity and more naive CD4+ cells were features of long-lived donors, compared to aged donors.

The V segment lost 2 bases and the J segment 5 bases; nucleotides outside the gene matches: 4. Germline CDR1 SGHDT, CDR2 YYEEEE. The CDR3 is 13 residues long. This clonotype was seen at least ten times. The antigen is unknown. Combining a sample-barcoded 5' primer with a J-beta primer mix, a second PCR ran for roughly 6 to 12 cycles. TCRdb passed the 5' RACE reads through MiXCR, listing each CDR3 protein once. Of some 890,000 distinct CDR3 sequences listed, under 35% are singletons. This same sample was also part of a study on T cells of mothers and their children. From that study: The study sampled three healthy Caucasian mothers and their six children. Sample barcodes plus 2-4 random nucleotides came from the M1S primer.

This chain links TRBV5-6 with TRBJ2-7; 7 bases are a match to TRBD1. The sequence derives from a woman aged 40 to 50 in good health. Sequenced input: blood. The CDR3 loop reads CASSLKGGNEQYF. Written as DNA, the CDR3 is TGTGCCAGCAGCTTAAAAGGGGGCAACGAGCAGTACTTC.